The 15 T cell receptor beta chains below all came from one sample that was sequenced in a study of blood T cell repertoires in COVID-19. Sequencing was performed with immunoSEQ multiplex PCR; in TCRdb, only in-frame clones are kept and a portion is missing. The data contain approximately 280,000 clones, around 85% of them singletons. The specimen was peripheral blood. The receptors were sampled from a woman between 65 and 79 years old with acute or convalescent COVID-19.

The chain couples TRBV18 to TRBJ2-7, with 10 bases fitting TRBD1. In germline, CDR1 is KGHSH, CDR2 LQKENI. CDR3 size: 15 residues. The ends lost 5 bases at V and 1 base at J; junction bases unmatched: 5. The CDR3 is CASSLGQGPSYEQYF. The CDR3 DNA follows: TGTGCCAGCTCATTGGGACAGGGGCCTTCCTACGAGCAGTACTTC.

This clone occurred once. The rearrangement joins TRBV29-1 to TRBJ1-1; TRBD1 matches at 7 bases. This CDR3 is 19 amino acids long. Germline V gives CDR1 SQVTM, CDR2 ANQGSEA. V dropped 0 bases and J dropped 11; count of bases not matched to a gene: 27. CDR3: CSVEDQGGQGKYPPRAAFF. In DNA, the CDR3 is TGCAGCGTTGAAGACCAGGGGGGTCAGGGAAAATATCCCCCCAGGGCGGCTTTCTTT.

As for this clone: Compared with germline, one end of the junction differs, possibly owing to a read error. The V gene is TRBV4-1, the J gene TRBJ1-4, with a possible D match to TRBD1 (5 bases). CDR3 size: 17 residues. Germline assignment: CDR1 MGHRA and CDR2 YSYEKL. CDR3 region: CASSQEEVVGANEKLFF. The CDR3 DNA reads as TGCGCCAGCAGCCAAGAAGAAGTGGTTGGGGCTAACGAAAAACTGTTTTTT.

The chain uses TRBV11-2 and TRBJ2-7, with D perhaps matching TRBD2 (7 bases). The V end was cut by 6 bases, the J end by 4 bases, with 19 bases between. Germline CDR1 is SGHAT and CDR2 is FQNNGV. The CDR3 sequence is 15 residues long. Written as DNA, the CDR3 is TGTGCCAGCAGGTCGTGGGGGGGCGGCCTATACGAGCAGTACTTC. This sequence encodes CASRSWGGGLYEQYF.

The table lists this clone with a count of one. Other DNA sequences within the sample encode an identical CDR3. The chain joins TRBV3-1 (or the pseudogene TRBV3-2) to TRBJ1-1; D gene unclear. The V gene's germline CDR1 is LGHDT and CDR2 YNNKEL (reference sequence). The CDR3 covers 12 residues. V lost 1 base and J lost 8, with 8 bases in between. CDR3 residues: CASSQVRGEAFF. The CDR3, as DNA: TGTGCCAGCAGCCAAGTACGAGGGGAAGCTTTCTTT.

V gene TRBV19 combines with J gene TRBJ2-3, with D possibly TRBD2 on 5 matching bases. This CDR3 region has 13 residues. V was pared by 5 bases and J by 7 bases, with 13 bases between. CDR1 is LNHDA, CDR2 SQIVND, per germline (reference sequence). CDR3 in amino acids: CASSALVGHTQYF. CDR3 nucleotide sequence: TGTGCCAGTAGTGCACTAGTCGGCCATACGCAGTATTTT.

V gene TRBV20-1 combines with J gene TRBJ2-7; D possibly corresponds to TRBD1 (5 bases). The length of the CDR3 is 14 residues. The germline V gene has CDR1 DFQATT and CDR2 SNEGSKA (reference sequence). Between the trimmed V and J ends, which lost 3 bases and 0 bases, there was a span of 12 bases. CDR3 nucleotides: TGCAGTGCTAGTATTCCAGGGAACTCCTACGAGCAGTACTTC. Translation: CSASIPGNSYEQYF.

This clone was seen a few times. This chain links TRBV10-3 with TRBJ1-5, with TRBD1 as a possible D gene (5 bases). V was clipped by 0 bases and J by 9 bases, with 15 bases between them. This CDR3 contains 15 residues. The V gene's germline CDR1 is ENHRY and CDR2 SYGVKD. The DNA of the CDR3 is TGTGCCATCAGTGAGTCACAGGCTGGGGGGGTGCCCCAGCATTTT. It is translated as CAISESQAGGVPQHF.

This clone has at least ten counts. V is TRBV4-2 and J is TRBJ1-1; 9 bases match TRBD1. The V segment lost 2 bases and the J segment 4 bases; nucleotides outside the gene matches: 2. This CDR3 has 14 residues. Germline values: CDR1 LGHNA, CDR2 YNFKEQ. In DNA, the CDR3 is TGTGCCAGCAGCCAAAGGGACAGGGTCACTGAAGCTTTCTTT. This codes for CASSQRDRVTEAFF.

This clone was observed once. The CDR3 bases are TGTGCCAGCAGCTTAGTCGGGACAGGGAATTCAAATCAGCCCCAGCATTTT. It specifies CASSLVGTGNSNQPQHF. The V and J genes are TRBV7-9 and TRBJ1-5, with TRBD1 matching 9 bases. The CDR3 sequence is 17 residues long. Per germline, CDR1 SEHNR and CDR2 FQNEAQ (reference sequence). J gave up 4 bases and V 1 base, and 8 bases lay outside the gene matches.

The chain combines TRBV5-1 with TRBJ2-1, with TRBD1 matching 7 bases. The CDR3 is made up of 15 amino acids. V was pared by 3 bases and J by 7 bases, with 10 bases of the junction left unmatched. Germline CDR1 SGHRS, CDR2 YFSETQ. DNA of the CDR3: TGCGCCAGCAGCTCACTGGGACAGTCCCGTAATGAGCAGTTCTTC. Amino acids: CASSSLGQSRNEQFF. Full variable domain (missing parts from reference TRBV5-1 and TRBJ2-1): KAGVTQTPRYLIKTRGQQVTLSCSPISGHRSVSWYQQTPGQGLQFLFEYFSETQRNKGNFPGRFSGRQFSNSRSEMNVSTLELGDSALYLCASSSLGQSRNEQFFGPGTRLTVL.

The chain is built from TRBV19 and TRBJ2-7, with TRBD1 as a possible D gene (6 bases). Deletions cut 4 bases from V and 2 bases from J, with 12 bases between. The CDR3 is made up of 14 amino acids. Per the germline V gene, CDR1 is LNHDA and CDR2 is SQIVND (reference sequence). In DNA, the CDR3 is TGTGCCAGTAGTACCGGGACACTAGCCTACGAGCAGTACTTC. This encodes CASSTGTLAYEQYF.

The chain has TRBV4-1 and TRBJ1-4; tentative D call: TRBD1 (5 bases). V was clipped by 4 bases and J by 5 bases, with 17 bases between them. The CDR3 covers 16 residues. Germline V CDR1 and CDR2: MGHRA, YSYEKL. CDR3 in amino acids: CASSRGWGGENEKLFF. The CDR3, as DNA: TGCGCCAGCAGCCGCGGCTGGGGCGGGGAGAATGAAAAACTGTTTTTT.

The chain recombines TRBV4-1 with TRBJ2-1; the match to TRBD1 covers 7 bases. V lost 3 bases, J lost 6 bases, and 14 bases stayed unmatched. Germline V gene sequence: CDR1 MGHRA, CDR2 YSYEKL. The CDR3 sequence is 17 residues long. In DNA form, the CDR3 reads TGCGCCAGCAGCCATCCTATTGGGGAGACAGGGACCAATGAGCAGTTCTTC. Amino acid sequence: CASSHPIGETGTNEQFF.

V and J are TRBV2 and TRBJ1-5; possible D gene TRBD1, 6 bases. The germline gives CDR1 SNHLY, CDR2 FYNNEI. Trimming cost V 5 bases and J 5 bases, with 16 bases left between them. CDR3 length: 15 amino acids. The CDR3 DNA reads as TGTGCCAGCAGTCACAGGGAAGTGGACTATCAGCCCCAGCATTTT. This encodes CASSHREVDYQPQHF.